This TCR beta chain was observed in a study of T cell responses to AZD1222 COVID-19 vaccine. Profiled with immunoSEQ multiplex PCR; TCRdb holds only in-frame clones, not every one. Of around 90,000 clones in the sample, 70% to 90% were seen once. The germline V and J ends were trimmed by 3 bases and 2 bases, with 11 bases remaining between them. The CDR3 spans 14 residues. CDR1 is DFQATT and CDR2 is SNEGSKA in the germline V gene (reference sequence). Study outcomes and limitations: Two AZD1222 doses significantly raised spike-specific TCR breadth and depth over controls. Only after the peak T cell response were repertoires sampled. Clonal diversity may have been underestimated, and the donors were mostly white British, with more females than males.

Points on this clone: Its matching antigen is unknown.

The chain is built from TRBV20-1 and TRBJ2-1; D may be TRBD2 (5 bases). The sequences come from peripheral blood, collected on day 0 of AZD1222 vaccination. This receptor was identified in an adult in good health. The CDR3 DNA sequence: TGCAGTGCTAGTTTCCTCGGGACCTACAATGAGCAGTTCTTC. Translating it yields CSASFLGTYNEQFF.